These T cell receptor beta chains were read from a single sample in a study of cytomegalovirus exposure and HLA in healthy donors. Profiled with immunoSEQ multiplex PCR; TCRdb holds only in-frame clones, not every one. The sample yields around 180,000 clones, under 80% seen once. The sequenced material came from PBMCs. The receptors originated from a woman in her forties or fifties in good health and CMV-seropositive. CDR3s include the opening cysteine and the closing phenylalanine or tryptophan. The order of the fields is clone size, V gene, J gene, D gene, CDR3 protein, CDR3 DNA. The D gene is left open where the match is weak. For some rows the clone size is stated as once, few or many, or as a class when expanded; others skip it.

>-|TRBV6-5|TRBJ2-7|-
CASSYGDGFGYEQYF
TGTGCCAGCAGTTACGGAGACGGCTTCGGCTACGAGCAGTACTTC
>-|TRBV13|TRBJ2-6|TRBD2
CASSVIAGGSGANVLTF
TGTGCCAGCAGCGTAATAGCGGGGGGATCTGGGGCCAACGTCCTGACTTTC
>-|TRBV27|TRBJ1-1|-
CASSFHVEVEAFF
TGTGCCAGCAGTTTCCACGTGGAGGTTGAAGCTTTCTTT
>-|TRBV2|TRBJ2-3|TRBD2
CASSPEQRGTDTQYF
TGTGCCAGCAGTCCGGAACAGCGGGGTACAGATACGCAGTATTTT
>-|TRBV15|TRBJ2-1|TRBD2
CATSRDGTSVYNEQFF
TGTGCCACCAGCAGAGATGGGACTAGCGTCTACAATGAGCAGTTCTTC
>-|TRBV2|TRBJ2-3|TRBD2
CASSQQAGGSTDTQYF
TGTGCCAGCAGCCAGCAAGCGGGGGGGAGCACAGATACGCAGTATTTT
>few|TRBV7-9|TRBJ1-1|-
CASSLLQFNTEAFF
TGTGCCAGCAGCTTACTACAGTTTAACACTGAAGCTTTCTTT
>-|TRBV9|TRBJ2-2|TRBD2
CASSRSGGNTGELFF
TGTGCCAGCAGCCGAAGCGGGGGGAACACCGGGGAGCTGTTTTTT
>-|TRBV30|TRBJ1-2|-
CACARALGFGYTF
TGTGCCTGCGCGAGGGCCTTGGGGTTTGGCTACACCTTC
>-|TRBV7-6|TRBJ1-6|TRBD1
CASSRGQGNSPLHF
TGTGCCAGCAGCCGTGGACAGGGGAATTCACCCCTCCACTTT
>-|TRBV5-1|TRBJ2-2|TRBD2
CASSLAAGGTNTGELFF
TGCGCCAGCAGCTTGGCCGCCGGGGGGACGAACACCGGGGAGCTGTTTTTT
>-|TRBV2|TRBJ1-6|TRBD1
CASQGARSPLHF
TGTGCCTCACAGGGGGCCCGTTCACCCCTCCACTTT
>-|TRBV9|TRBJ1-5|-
CASSVAGGNQPQHF
TGTGCCAGCAGCGTAGCGGGGGGCAATCAGCCCCAGCATTTT
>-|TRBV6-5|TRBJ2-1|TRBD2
CASSARLAGLNEQFF
TGTGCCAGCAGTGCCAGACTAGCGGGGCTCAATGAGCAGTTCTTC
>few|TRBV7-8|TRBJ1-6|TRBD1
CASSQQGGNSPLHF
TGTGCCAGCAGTCAACAGGGGGGAAATTCACCCCTCCACTTT
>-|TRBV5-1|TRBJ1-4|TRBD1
CASSLSTGVNEKLFF
TGCGCCAGCAGCTTGAGCACAGGGGTTAATGAAAAACTGTTTTTT
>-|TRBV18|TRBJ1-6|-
CASSPQQDSPLHF
TGTGCCAGCTCACCCCAGCAGGATTCACCCCTCCACTTT
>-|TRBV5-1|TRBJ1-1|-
CASSLDRNTEAFF
TGCGCCAGCAGCTTAGACAGGAACACTGAAGCTTTCTTT
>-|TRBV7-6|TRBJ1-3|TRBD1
CASSLGQVRTSGNTIYF
TGTGCCAGCAGCCTTGGACAGGTTAGAACTTCTGGAAACACCATATATTTT
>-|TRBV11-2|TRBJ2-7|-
CASSLRGGDASEQYF
TGTGCCAGCAGCCTTAGGGGGGGGGACGCGAGCGAGCAGTACTTC
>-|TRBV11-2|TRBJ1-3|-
CASSLELGLRTSGNTIYF
TGTGCCAGCAGCTTAGAGCTAGGTCTCAGAACCTCTGGAAACACCATATATTTT
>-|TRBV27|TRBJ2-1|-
CASSLNQRGLYNEQFF
TGTGCCAGCAGTTTAAACCAAAGAGGGTTATACAATGAGCAGTTCTTC
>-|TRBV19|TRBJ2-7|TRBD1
CASSLGTGGYEQYF
TGTGCCAGTAGTTTGGGGACAGGGGGCTACGAGCAGTACTTC
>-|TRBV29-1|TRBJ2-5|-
CSVLTLTTGTPHF
TGCAGCGTCCTCACTTTAACGACCGGGACACCTCACTTC
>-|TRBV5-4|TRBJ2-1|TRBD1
CASSFRTGEFF
TGTGCCAGCAGCTTTAGGACAGGGGAGTTCTTC
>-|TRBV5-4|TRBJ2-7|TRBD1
CASSLTGTGVEQYF
TGTGCCAGCAGCTTAACCGGGACAGGGGTCGAGCAGTACTTC
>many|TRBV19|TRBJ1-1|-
CASSIRGNTEAFF
TGTGCCAGTAGTATCCGAGGGAACACTGAAGCTTTCTTT
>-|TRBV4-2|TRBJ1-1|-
CASSQDGGGKRAEAFF
TGTGCCAGCAGCCAAGATGGGGGGGGAAAAAGGGCTGAAGCTTTCTTT
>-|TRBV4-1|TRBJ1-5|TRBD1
CASSRKTGGDQPQHF
TGCGCCAGCAGCCGCAAGACAGGGGGCGATCAGCCCCAGCATTTT
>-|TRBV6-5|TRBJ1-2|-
CASRPDSRMQGYTF
TGTGCCAGCAGGCCTGACAGCCGCATGCAAGGCTACACCTTC
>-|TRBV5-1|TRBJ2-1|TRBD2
CASSLEIIGTSGRGEQFF
TGCGCCAGCAGCCTCGAAATTATAGGGACTAGCGGTCGTGGTGAGCAGTTCTTC